This entry describes one TCR beta chain. Its antigen remains unknown. These data are taken from a study of cytomegalovirus exposure and HLA in healthy donors. The study's findings and limits: Rare sequences made up most TCRs, while some public TCRs were found in many donors. Reports indicated that the classifier achieved high specificity and sensitivity in diagnosing cytomegalovirus status. The CMV antigen specificity of a few CMV-associated chains was confirmed through in vitro analysis.

Clones were sequenced by immunoSEQ multiplex PCR, and TCRdb holds only the in-frame ones, with some missing. The sample includes 90,000 to 150,000 clones, roughly 88% of them seen just once. This CDR3 region has 15 residues. Germline V gene lookup returns CDR1 MNHEY and CDR2 SMNVEV (reference sequence). The V and J ends lost 5 bases and 2 bases, in that order; junction bases with no gene match: 4. V gene TRBV27 combines with J gene TRBJ2-3; 10 nucleotides line up with TRBD2. This clonotype was sampled from a woman between 18 and 29 years old in good health and CMV-seropositive. Sequencing was performed on PBMCs. The CDR3 reads CASSPSGGATDTQYF. CDR3 nucleotides: TGTGCCAGCAGTCCGAGCGGGGGGGCCACAGATACGCAGTATTTT.